This T cell receptor (beta chain) emerged from a study of T cells in Graves' hyperthyroidism and ophthalmopathy (dated by TCRdb to the late 2010s). Regarding the research as a whole: Peripheral blood samples were taken at initial diagnosis, before any treatment was given. A discovery cohort of about a hundred patients, 43 with Graves' ophthalmopathy and more than 55 with stable Graves' hyperthyroidism, was used to find distinguishing TCR V-J signatures. An independent validation cohort of around 19 hyperthyroidism patients and 17 patients who later progressed to ophthalmopathy tested prospective prediction of ophthalmopathy. The roughly 91 discovery patients were randomly divided into training and test sets at a 7:3 ratio. Thyroid tissue and blood T-cell repertoires from roughly 6 Graves' hyperthyroidism patients were also compared in the study. Following sampling, methimazole starting at 30 mg daily was given to hyperthyroidism patients, and high-dose intravenous methylprednisolone was given to ophthalmopathy patients. The paper describes TCR Vbeta CDR3 sequencing of more than 120 peripheral blood samples, made up of roughly 45 ophthalmopathy patients, roughly 72 hyperthyroidism patients and 17 progressor patients.

Study-wide findings and limitations: During validation, the model predicted progression to ophthalmopathy a median of about 5.9 months ahead of onset, with approximately 70% sensitivity and 72.22% specificity. Ophthalmopathy was separated from stable hyperthyroidism by a 13 V-J signature model, with roughly 88% sensitivity and about 81% specificity obtained in cross-validation and 80%/75% obtained in testing. No statistical method was used to set the sample size in advance, and investigators knew the group allocation. Most expanded thyroid clonotypes (frequency above 0.001) were also detected in blood, a finding suggesting that blood repertoires may reflect thyroid immune responses.

TCR beta CDR3 regions were amplified from RNA transcripts. For the first round of RT-PCR on the TCR CDR3, the HTBI primer set was used together with the Qiagen OneStep RT-PCR kit. The libraries were constructed in a second round of multiplex PCR and then size-selected and purified. Paired-end sequencing of the libraries was performed with 100 bp reads on an Illumina HiSeq2000. The study's own analysis went as follows. SOAPnuke was used to process the raw data, removing reads that contained adapters or uncalled bases, had a mean Phred below 15, or lacked an exact match to the constant primer or identifier. COPE v1.2.5 was used to merge high-quality paired reads, and clonotypes were defined as unique nucleotide sequences. MiTCR v1.1 was used to align clonotypes to the IMGT TRBV, TRBD and TRBJ reference segments. The analysis included only V-J combinations with a frequency above 0.0001, which together covered roughly 99% of the repertoires. The TCS score was defined as the ratio of F50 (clonal expansion) to E x V (chaos), calculated using BLOSUM62-based TCRdist between CDR3 peptides within each V-J. Welch's t-statistics and random forest reduced roughly 500 V-J features to 13, which were used in a naive Bayes classifier (R e1071). The public sequencing data were trimmed at Q25 with fastp and processed into clonotypes with MiXCR by TCRdb, which kept only in-frame beta chains. Every CDR3 protein is listed once, alongside the most common genes and DNA of its rows. In this record, the V and J calls reflect TCRdb's handling and not the investigators' own analysis. In this sample the table shows under 400,000 distinct CDR3 sequences, approximately 14% of which occur a single time. The ten largest clones take up roughly a quarter of the sample.

This clonotype was recorded at least ten times. Its antigen target is currently unknown. One base away there is no much larger clone; base qualities are not given. Trimming removed 5 bases from V and 3 bases from J; the gene matches leave 8 bases unexplained. From its cysteine to its phenylalanine, the CDR3 spans 17 amino acids. This entry keeps only the CDR3 DNA: 51 bases, framed from base 1. CDR1 SEHNR and CDR2 FQNEAQ are derived from the germline V gene (reference sequence). The hyperthyroidism patients were between 18 and 65 years old and newly diagnosed, with a disease duration of less than 2 months. Any patient with an uncontrolled infection, another autoimmune disease, pregnancy or lactation was excluded. Diagnoses were established on the basis of clinical symptoms, serum thyroxine and TRAb, thyroid ultrasound, and orbital computed tomography. Blood from progressor patients was drawn when they were first diagnosed with hyperthyroidism, before any ophthalmopathy symptoms appeared. Ficoll-Paque density gradient centrifugation was used to isolate PBMCs from about 9 ml of fresh peripheral blood. Patients classed as progressors first received a Graves' hyperthyroidism diagnosis and then went on to develop ophthalmopathy during follow-up. Trizol reagent was used to extract total RNA, and RNA quality was then checked on an Agilent 2100 Bioanalyzer.

The rearrangement combines TRBV7-9 with TRBJ2-2, with TRBD2 matching 11 junction bases. Sequenced input: blood. The sequence was obtained from a woman younger than 30 with Graves' hyperthyroidism that later progressed to Graves' ophthalmopathy. The CDR3 region reads CASSPHTSGRDTGELFF. The bases are TGTGCCAGCAGCCCCCACACTAGCGGGAGAGACACCGGGGAGCTGTTTTTT.